A single sample gave rise to the 30 T cell receptor beta chains below, sequenced in a study of post-analysis software for immune sequencing data. The antigens for these receptors are not known. Study-level results: Several TRBV segments, TRBV5-6, TRBV5-1 and TRBV20-1 among them, were found more frequent in patients than controls.

Researchers reported that TCR beta cDNA libraries carried unique molecular identifiers. TCRdb re-called the PCR reads through MiXCR, storing one row per CDR3 protein. Here the sample spans almost 700,000 distinct CDR3 sequences, 55% to 60% being singletons. Sequences were obtained from blood. The receptors were gathered from a girl aged 2-10 years with multiple sclerosis.

This clonotype was detected only once. The rearrangement links TRBV7-2 to TRBJ2-3; TRBD2 aligns across 8 bases. V shed 4 bases, J shed 3 bases, and the junction held 6 bases outside the gene matches. The CDR3 is 15 residues long. Germline values: CDR1 SGHTA, CDR2 FQGNSA. The CDR3 sequence is CASSSGGARTDTQYF. The CDR3 DNA sequence: TGTGCCAGCAGCTCCGGGGGGGCGAGGACAGATACGCAGTATTTT. The entire variable domain, with the rest obtained from reference TRBV7-2 and TRBJ2-3, is as follows: GAGVSQSPSNKVTEKGKDVELRCDPISGHTALYWYRQSLGQGLEFLIYFQGNSAPDKSGLPSDRFSAERTGGSVSTLTIQRTQQEDSAVYLCASSSGGARTDTQYFGPGTRLTVL.

This clonotype is a singleton in its sample. The rearrangement joins TRBV7-2 to TRBJ2-5; 13 bases are a match to TRBD2. This CDR3 spans 17 amino acids. Germline values: CDR1 SGHTA, CDR2 FQGNSA. V was pared by 5 bases and J by 0 bases, with 6 bases of the junction left unmatched. CDR3 sequence: CASSRGLAGLYQETQYF. CDR3 DNA sequence: TGTGCCAGCAGCCGGGGACTAGCGGGGCTATACCAAGAGACCCAGTACTTC.

The sample holds a few counts of this clonotype. This chain connects TRBV30 to TRBJ2-5; D not resolved. V was pared by 6 bases and J by 0 bases, with 11 bases between. There are 13 residues in the CDR3. Germline V gene lookup returns CDR1 GTSNPN and CDR2 SVGIG (reference sequence). The CDR3 region is CACKQVYQETQYF. CDR3 sequence (DNA): TGTGCCTGCAAGCAGGTGTACCAAGAGACCCAGTACTTC.

This clonotype was observed a handful of times. The rearrangement uses TRBV12-3 or TRBV12-4 and TRBJ1-1, with 9 nucleotides matching TRBD1. V shed 5 bases and J 3 bases; nucleotides not matched to a gene: 4. The CDR3 runs to 14 residues. The CDR3 nucleotides are TGTGCCAGCAGTCTAAACAGGGGGCACACTGAAGCTTTCTTT. It codes for CASSLNRGHTEAFF.

The J gene is TRBJ1-2, the V gene TRBV6-1, with D maybe TRBD1 (5 bases). Germline V gives CDR1 MNHNS, CDR2 SASEGT. The CDR3 sequence is 16 residues long. Trimming left V 5 bases short and J 0 bases short, with 16 bases between. In DNA form, the CDR3 reads TGTGCCAGCAGTCGAATTTCGACAGCCACTAACTATGGCTACACCTTC. Amino acids: CASSRISTATNYGYTF.

The rearrangement links TRBV20-1 to TRBJ2-7; D may be TRBD2 (5 bases). The CDR3 spans 15 residues. Germline CDR1 DFQATT, CDR2 SNEGSKA (reference sequence). V lost 0 bases, J lost 6 bases, and 18 bases lay in between. The CDR3 loop is CSARDPEVGGGEQYF. The CDR3 DNA is TGCAGTGCTAGAGATCCCGAGGTCGGAGGAGGCGAGCAGTACTTC.

This rearrangement joins TRBV4-3 to TRBJ2-3; 7 bases map to TRBD2. This CDR3 is 15 amino acids long. Trimming took 3 bases from V and 0 from J; bases not matched to a gene: 3. Looked up from germline, CDR1 is LGHNA and CDR2 is YSLEER. For the CDR3, the DNA is TGCGCCAGCAGCCAGCTAGCGGTTAGCACAGATACGCAGTATTTT. Protein product: CASSQLAVSTDTQYF.

The V gene is TRBV4-2, the J gene TRBJ2-5, with D hard to call. The V gene lost 1 base and the J gene lost 5 bases, with 11 bases spanning the gap. The CDR3 is 14 residues long. From germline, CDR1 is LGHNA and CDR2 YNFKEQ. CDR3 loop: CASSQVGGVETQYF. CDR3 nucleotide sequence: TGTGCCAGCAGCCAAGTCGGCGGAGTGGAGACCCAGTACTTC.

The chain uses TRBV28 and TRBJ1-2; D remains ambiguous. Germline loops: CDR1 MDHEN, CDR2 SYDVKM. V lost 2 bases and J lost 6, with 13 bases in between. The CDR3 extends over 14 amino acids. CDR3 sequence reads: CASSLTHSPNGYTF. Written as DNA, the CDR3 is TGTGCCAGCAGTTTAACCCACAGTCCGAATGGCTACACCTTC.

J is TRBJ1-2 and V is TRBV5-6; 8 bases fit TRBD1. The junction had 6 bases not matched to a gene; V was cut back by 1 base and J by 4 bases. CDR1 SGHDT and CDR2 YYEEEE come from the germline V gene. The CDR3 length is 15 residues. The CDR3 here is CASSLKTGASYGYTF. DNA for the CDR3: TGTGCCAGCAGCTTGAAGACAGGGGCCAGCTATGGCTACACCTTC. The full variable domain, with the rest looked up from reference TRBV5-6 and TRBJ1-2, is DAGVTQSPTHLIKTRGQQVTLRCSPKSGHDTVSWYQQALGQGPQFIFQYYEEEERQRGNFPDRFSGHQFPNYSSELNVNALLLGDSALYLCASSLKTGASYGYTFGSGTRLTVV.

This rearrangement joins TRBV20-1 to TRBJ1-5, with TRBD1 as a possible D gene (6 bases). The germline gives CDR1 DFQATT, CDR2 SNEGSKA (reference sequence). Trimming left V 3 bases short and J 6 bases short, with 12 bases between. The CDR3 is 13 residues long. CDR3 region: CSARDRKGQPQHF. The CDR3, as DNA: TGCAGTGCTAGGGACAGAAAAGGTCAGCCCCAGCATTTT.

CDR3: CASSPSDVGTNSPLHF. CDR3 coding DNA: TGTGCCAGCTCACCCAGCGACGTAGGTACTAATTCACCCCTCCACTTT. The V gene is TRBV18, the J gene TRBJ1-6; D call uncertain. The CDR3 runs 16 residues. Germline V lookup: CDR1 KGHSH, CDR2 LQKENI. V lost 3 bases and J lost 6, with 15 bases in between. Using reference TRBV18 and TRBJ1-6 for the parts outside the CDR3, the full variable domain is NAGVMQNPRHLVRRRGQEARLRCSPMKGHSHVYWYRQLPEEGLKFMVYLQKENIIDESGMPKERFSAEFPKEGPSILRIQQVVRGDSAAYFCASSPSDVGTNSPLHFGNGTRLTVT.

This clonotype was counted only a few times. This chain links TRBV29-1 with TRBJ2-7, with 10 bases identical to TRBD1. The V gene end was trimmed by 7 bases and the J gene end by 2 bases; junction bases not matched to a gene: 5. The CDR3 consists of 13 residues. Germline CDR1 is SQVTM and CDR2 is ANQGSEA. CDR3 nucleotide sequence: TGCAGCGCCCTGACAGGGGGCCCCTACGAGCAGTACTTC. This translates into CSALTGGPYEQYF.

The J gene is TRBJ1-1, the V gene TRBV29-1; 7 bases map to TRBD1. CDR3 size: 16 residues. The trim removed 1 base at V and 3 bases at J, leaving 11 bases unmatched. CDR1 and CDR2 from the germline V gene are SQVTM and ANQGSEA. The CDR3 coding sequence is TGCAGCGTTGAAGTCAGGACAGGACTTGGGTACACTGAAGCTTTCTTT. This sequence encodes CSVEVRTGLGYTEAFF.

This clonotype has a handful of counts. The CDR3 bases are TGCAGTGCCCATGGACACGTCCTGAATGAGCAGTTCTTC. The encoded protein is CSAHGHVLNEQFF. The chain couples TRBV20-1 to TRBJ2-1; tentative D call: TRBD1 (5 bases). V lost 6 bases, J lost 7 bases, and 16 bases lay in between. The germline V gene has CDR1 DFQATT and CDR2 SNEGSKA (reference sequence). The CDR3 is 13 amino acids.

The chain carries TRBV7-3 and TRBJ2-1; the D gene could be TRBD1 or TRBD2 (6 bases each). V lost 5 bases and J lost 1, with 15 bases in between. Germline V gene data show CDR1 as SGHTA and CDR2 as FQGTGA. CDR3 length equals 16 residues. CDR3 DNA sequence: TGTGCCAGCAGCGCCTTCGGGGGCCGTTCCTACAATGAGCAGTTCTTC. Protein: CASSAFGGRSYNEQFF.

V and J are TRBV29-1 and TRBJ2-5; TRBD1 matches at 9 bases. The junction had 17 bases not matched to a gene; V was cut back by 4 bases and J by 5 bases. From germline, CDR1 is SQVTM and CDR2 ANQGSEA. The CDR3 has 17 residues. CDR3 sequence (DNA): TGCAGCGTTGTGGGGGGACCGAGACAGGGGGATCCCGAGACCCAGTACTTC. It yields the protein CSVVGGPRQGDPETQYF.

This clonotype was seen a single time. The V and J genes are TRBV7-2 and TRBJ2-5, with 12 bases aligning to TRBD2. Looked up from germline, CDR1 is SGHTA and CDR2 is FQGNSA. CDR3 length: 16 residues. The J segment lost 7 bases and the V segment lost 1 base, leaving 7 bases of the junction unmatched. CDR3 amino acids: CASSLEASGGAGTQYF. CDR3 nucleotides: TGTGCCAGCAGCTTAGAGGCTAGCGGGGGGGCGGGGACCCAGTACTTC.

The CDR3 loop reads CSATVRAGGYNEQFF. As DNA, the CDR3 is TGCAGTGCTACAGTCCGGGCGGGAGGGTACAATGAGCAGTTCTTC. The chain employs TRBV20-1 and TRBJ2-1; 9 positions match TRBD2. The CDR3 totals 15 residues. The V gene's germline CDR1 is DFQATT and CDR2 SNEGSKA (reference sequence). J gave up 4 bases and V 4 bases, and 8 bases lay outside the gene matches.

This clonotype was counted between two and nine times. This chain joins TRBV20-1 and TRBJ2-7; D possibly uses TRBD1 or TRBD2 (5 bases each). Germline CDR1 DFQATT, CDR2 SNEGSKA (reference sequence). The CDR3 sequence is 12 residues long. The V and J ends lost 5 bases and 5 bases respectively, with 13 bases between them. The CDR3 DNA reads TGCAGTGCTGGCAGGGAGCCCCACGAGCAGTACTTC. It translates to CSAGREPHEQYF.

This chain uses TRBV10-3 with TRBJ2-7; 8 nucleotides agree with TRBD1. J lost 3 bases, V lost 10 bases, and 14 bases had no gene match. The CDR3 runs 15 residues. Germline assignment: CDR1 ENHRY and CDR2 SYGVKD. CDR3 sequence reads: CATRPGTGLNYEQYF. For the CDR3, the DNA is TGTGCCACCCGTCCCGGGACAGGCTTAAACTACGAGCAGTACTTC.

A few counts support this clonotype. This chain uses TRBV6-1 with TRBJ2-1; no definite D call. V was clipped by 2 bases and J by 8 bases, with 13 bases between them. Germline-derived CDR1 and CDR2 are MNHNS and SASEGT. This CDR3 has 14 residues. The CDR3 DNA reads TGTGCCAGCAGTGAACAAGTGTATAGGGATGAGCAGTTCTTC. Its protein is CASSEQVYRDEQFF.

This clonotype has just a few counts. The gene calls are TRBV7-2 and TRBJ2-1; 15 bases line up with TRBD2. CDR1 and CDR2 (germline): SGHTA, FQGNSA. V lost 5 bases, J lost 5 bases, and 1 base stayed unmatched. The CDR3 runs to 15 residues. The CDR3 DNA sequence: TGTGCCAGCAGCCGGACTAGCGGGAGGGACAATGAGCAGTTCTTC. Protein: CASSRTSGRDNEQFF.

V is TRBV6-6 and J is TRBJ2-1, with D perhaps TRBD1 or TRBD2 (7 bases each). Trimming removed 5 bases from V and 8 bases from J, with 25 bases in between. The CDR3 extends over 17 amino acids. The germline gives CDR1 MNHNY, CDR2 SVGAGI (reference sequence). CDR3 sequence: CASSRIPGGQREYEQFF. Here the CDR3 DNA reads TGTGCCAGCAGTAGGATACCGGGGGGACAGAGGGAGTATGAGCAGTTCTTC.

The V gene is TRBV20-1, the J gene TRBJ1-1; D is uncertain. Germline CDR1 reads DFQATT; CDR2 reads SNEGSKA (reference sequence). V lost 0 bases, J lost 3 bases, and 5 bases lay in between. The CDR3 is 12 amino acids. The CDR3 loop is CSARDVDTEAFF. The CDR3 region has the DNA TGCAGTGCTAGAGACGTGGACACTGAAGCTTTCTTT.

Only a few counts were recorded for this clonotype. This sequence joins TRBV7-8 and TRBJ2-5, with 8 bases matching TRBD2. The CDR3 length is 14 residues. The ends lost 3 bases at V and 5 bases at J; junction bases unmatched: 5. CDR1 and CDR2 (germline): SGHVS, FQNEAQ. The CDR3 region is CASSFGGGRETQYF. In nucleotides, the CDR3 is TGTGCCAGCAGCTTCGGGGGCGGGAGGGAGACCCAGTACTTC.

V usage is TRBV2 and J usage is TRBJ1-1; TRBD1 might be the D (5 bases). The CDR3 runs to 14 residues. Trimming cost V 6 bases and J 0 bases, with 11 bases left between them. The germline V gene encodes CDR1 SNHLY and CDR2 FYNNEI. The CDR3 DNA is TGTGCCAGCAGGGGGGGTGGCATGAACACTGAAGCTTTCTTT. This gives the protein CASRGGGMNTEAFF.

This clonotype has a handful of counts. V is TRBV7-9 and J is TRBJ2-3, with 9 bases aligning to TRBD2. This CDR3 has 14 amino acids. V was clipped by 6 bases and J by 4 bases; unmatched bases: 5. Per germline, CDR1 SEHNR and CDR2 FQNEAQ (reference sequence). In DNA, the CDR3 is TGTGCCAGCAGTGGCAGCGGGAGGTCAGATACGCAGTATTTT. The encoded protein is CASSGSGRSDTQYF.

The chain is built from TRBV5-1 and TRBJ2-1; D tentatively reads TRBD1 or TRBD2 (5 bases each). CDR1 and CDR2 from the germline V gene are SGHRS and YFSETQ. V lost 0 bases to trimming and J lost 7 bases, with 11 bases between them. The CDR3 spans 14 residues. In DNA, the CDR3 is TGCGCCAGCAGCTTGGCCGGGACGGTGAATGAGCAGTTCTTC. Protein sequence: CASSLAGTVNEQFF.

The chain couples TRBV20-1 to TRBJ2-5; the match to TRBD2 covers 9 bases. J was trimmed by 5 bases and V by 4 bases; bases with no gene match: 11. Germline assignment: CDR1 DFQATT and CDR2 SNEGSKA (reference sequence). The CDR3 consists of 15 residues. Here the CDR3 reads CSANSGGGARETQYF. CDR3 nucleotide sequence: TGCAGTGCTAATTCCGGCGGGGGGGCCCGGGAGACCCAGTACTTC.